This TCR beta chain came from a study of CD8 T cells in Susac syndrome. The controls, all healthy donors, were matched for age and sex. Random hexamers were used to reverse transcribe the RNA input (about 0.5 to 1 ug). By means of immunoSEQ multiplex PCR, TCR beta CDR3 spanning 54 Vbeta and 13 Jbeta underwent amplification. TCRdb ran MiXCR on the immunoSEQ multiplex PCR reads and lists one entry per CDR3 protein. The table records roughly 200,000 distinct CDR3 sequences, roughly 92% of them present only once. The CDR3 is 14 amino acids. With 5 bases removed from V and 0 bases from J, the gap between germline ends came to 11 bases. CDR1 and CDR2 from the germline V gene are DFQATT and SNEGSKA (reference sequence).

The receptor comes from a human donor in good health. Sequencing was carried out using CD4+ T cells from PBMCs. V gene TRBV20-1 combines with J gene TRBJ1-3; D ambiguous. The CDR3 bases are TGCAGTGCTCCCGTTGACCGCTCTGGAAACACCATATATTTT. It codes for CSAPVDRSGNTIYF.